This TCR beta chain was captured in a study of T-cell memory formation after mild COVID-19. This clonotype was seen a few times. TCRdb itself ran the 5' RACE reads through MiXCR, one entry per CDR3 protein. This sample yields some 290,000 distinct CDR3 sequences, of which 15% to 20% are seen a single time; roughly 20% belongs to the top ten. The CDR3 spans 14 residues. V lost 0 bases to trimming and J lost 9 bases; unmatched junction nucleotides: 6. CDR1 and CDR2 (germline): DFQATT, SNEGSKA (reference sequence). The receptor was derived from a man aged 18 to 29 who had mild COVID-19 (a few samples of this study predate the infection). Cell type and time point are not known. Sequencing input: PBMCs or a T cell subset sorted from them (not recorded which). J is TRBJ1-4 and V is TRBV20-1; 8 bases map to TRBD1. Here the CDR3 DNA reads TGCAGTGCTAGAGATCCCCAGGGGGCCAAAAAACTGTTTTTT. This codes for CSARDPQGAKKLFF.